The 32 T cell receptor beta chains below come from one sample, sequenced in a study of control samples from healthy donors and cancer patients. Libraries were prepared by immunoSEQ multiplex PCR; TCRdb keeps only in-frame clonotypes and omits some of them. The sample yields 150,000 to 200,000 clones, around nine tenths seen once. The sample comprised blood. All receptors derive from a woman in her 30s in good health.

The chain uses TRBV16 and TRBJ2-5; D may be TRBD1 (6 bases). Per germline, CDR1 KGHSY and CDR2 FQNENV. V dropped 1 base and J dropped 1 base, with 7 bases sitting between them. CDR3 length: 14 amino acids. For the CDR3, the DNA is TGTGCCAGCAGCCAATGGGACACCCAAGAGACCCAGTACTTC. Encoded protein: CASSQWDTQETQYF.

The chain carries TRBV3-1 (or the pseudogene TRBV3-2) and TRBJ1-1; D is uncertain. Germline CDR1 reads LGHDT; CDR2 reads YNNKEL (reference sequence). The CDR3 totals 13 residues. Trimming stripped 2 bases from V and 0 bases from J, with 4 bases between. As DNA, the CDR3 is TGTGCCAGCAGCCAATATCTGAACACTGAAGCTTTCTTT. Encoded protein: CASSQYLNTEAFF.

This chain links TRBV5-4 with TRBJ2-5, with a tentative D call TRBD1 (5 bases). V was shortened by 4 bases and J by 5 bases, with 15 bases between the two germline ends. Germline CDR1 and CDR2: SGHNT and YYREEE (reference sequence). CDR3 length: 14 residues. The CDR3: CASSDKRKGETQYF. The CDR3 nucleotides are TGTGCCAGCAGCGACAAAAGGAAGGGGGAGACCCAGTACTTC.

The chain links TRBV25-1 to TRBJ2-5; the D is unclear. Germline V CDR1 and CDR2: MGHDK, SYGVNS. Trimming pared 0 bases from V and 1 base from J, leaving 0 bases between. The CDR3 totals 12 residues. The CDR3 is CASSEYQETQYF. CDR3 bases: TGTGCCAGCAGTGAATACCAAGAGACCCAGTACTTC.

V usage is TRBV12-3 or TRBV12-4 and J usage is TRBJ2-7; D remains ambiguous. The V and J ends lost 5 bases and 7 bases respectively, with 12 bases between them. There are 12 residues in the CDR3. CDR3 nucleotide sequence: TGTGCCAGCAGTCCCGCTTCCATAGAGCAGTACTTC. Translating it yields CASSPASIEQYF.

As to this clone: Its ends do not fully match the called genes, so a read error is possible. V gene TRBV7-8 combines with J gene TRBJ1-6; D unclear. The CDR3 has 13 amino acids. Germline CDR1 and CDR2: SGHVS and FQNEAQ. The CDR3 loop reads CASSSQDYSPLHF. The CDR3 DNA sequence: TGTGCCAGCAGCTCCCAGGACTATTCGCCCCTCCACTTT.

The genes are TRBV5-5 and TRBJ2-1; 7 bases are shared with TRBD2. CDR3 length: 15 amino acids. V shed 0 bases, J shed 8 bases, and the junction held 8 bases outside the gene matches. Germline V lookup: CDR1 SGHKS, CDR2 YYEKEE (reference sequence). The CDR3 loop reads CASSLDWRERDEQFF. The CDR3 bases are TGTGCCAGCAGCTTGGATTGGCGGGAGAGAGATGAGCAGTTCTTC. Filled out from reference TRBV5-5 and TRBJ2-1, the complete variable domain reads DAGVTQSPTHLIKTRGQQVTLRCSPISGHKSVSWYQQVLGQGPQFIFQYYEKEERGRGNFPDRFSARQFPNYSSELNVNALLLGDSALYLCASSLDWRERDEQFFGPGTRLTVL.

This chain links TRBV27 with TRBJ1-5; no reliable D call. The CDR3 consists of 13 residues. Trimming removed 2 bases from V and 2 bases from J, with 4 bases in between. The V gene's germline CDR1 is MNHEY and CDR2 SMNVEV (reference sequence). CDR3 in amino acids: CASSLQGNQPQHF. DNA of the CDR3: TGTGCCAGCAGTTTACAGGGCAATCAGCCCCAGCATTTT.

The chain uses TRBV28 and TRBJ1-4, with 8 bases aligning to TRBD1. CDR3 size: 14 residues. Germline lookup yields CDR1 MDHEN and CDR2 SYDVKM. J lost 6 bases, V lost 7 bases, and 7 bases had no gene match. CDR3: CASNRQGADEKLFF. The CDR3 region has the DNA TGTGCCAGCAACCGCCAGGGGGCGGATGAAAAACTGTTTTTT.

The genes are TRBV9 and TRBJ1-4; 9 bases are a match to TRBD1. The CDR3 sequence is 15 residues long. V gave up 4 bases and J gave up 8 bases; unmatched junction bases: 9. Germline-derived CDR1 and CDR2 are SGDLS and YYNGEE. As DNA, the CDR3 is TGTGCCAGCAGCCCTCACTCGACAGGGGGGGAAAAACTGTTTTTT. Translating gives CASSPHSTGGEKLFF.

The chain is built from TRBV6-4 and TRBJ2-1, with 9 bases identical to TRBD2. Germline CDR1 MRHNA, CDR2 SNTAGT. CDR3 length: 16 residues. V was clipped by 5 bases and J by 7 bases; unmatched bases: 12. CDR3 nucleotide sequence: TGTGCCAGCAGTCCTGATCCGGGTAGCGGGAGTAATGAGCAGTTCTTC. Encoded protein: CASSPDPGSGSNEQFF.

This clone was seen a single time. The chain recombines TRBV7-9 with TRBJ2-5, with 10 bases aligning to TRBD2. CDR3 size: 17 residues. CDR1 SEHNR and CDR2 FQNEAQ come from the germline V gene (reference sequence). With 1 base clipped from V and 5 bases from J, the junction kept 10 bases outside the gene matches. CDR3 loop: CASSLGVALAGVETQYF. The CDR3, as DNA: TGTGCCAGCAGCTTAGGTGTCGCCCTAGCGGGAGTTGAGACCCAGTACTTC.

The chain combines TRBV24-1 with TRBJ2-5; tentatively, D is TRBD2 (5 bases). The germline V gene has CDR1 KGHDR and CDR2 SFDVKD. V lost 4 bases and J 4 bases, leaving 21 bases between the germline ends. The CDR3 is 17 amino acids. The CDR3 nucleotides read TGTGCCACCAGTGAGGGAAAGGGAGCCGCCGATCTAGAGACCCAGTACTTC. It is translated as CATSEGKGAADLETQYF.

CDR3 protein: CASSQRNRGPESSMNTEAFF. The CDR3 nucleotides read TGCGCCAGCAGCCAACGAAACAGGGGGCCAGAAAGTTCAATGAACACTGAAGCTTTCTTT. This chain joins TRBV4-3 and TRBJ1-1; 9 nucleotides line up with TRBD1. Trimming cost V 2 bases and J 0 bases; bases outside gene matches: 16. The CDR3 contains 20 residues. The germline CDR1 and CDR2 sequences are LGHNA and YSLEER.

CDR3: CASRPRDWASYEQYF. The DNA for the CDR3 is TGCGCCAGCAGGCCGAGGGACTGGGCCTCCTACGAGCAGTACTTC. The V call is TRBV5-1, the J call TRBJ2-7; maybe TRBD2 (6 bases). CDR3 length: 15 amino acids. V lost 5 bases, J lost 0 bases, and 15 bases lay in between. Germline loops: CDR1 SGHRS, CDR2 YFSETQ.

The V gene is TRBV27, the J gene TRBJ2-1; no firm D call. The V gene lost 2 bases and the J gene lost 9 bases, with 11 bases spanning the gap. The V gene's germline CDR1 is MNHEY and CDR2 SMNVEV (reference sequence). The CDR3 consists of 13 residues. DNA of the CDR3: TGTGCCAGCAGTTTACCCCCTTCCACTGAGCAGTTCTTC. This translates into CASSLPPSTEQFF.

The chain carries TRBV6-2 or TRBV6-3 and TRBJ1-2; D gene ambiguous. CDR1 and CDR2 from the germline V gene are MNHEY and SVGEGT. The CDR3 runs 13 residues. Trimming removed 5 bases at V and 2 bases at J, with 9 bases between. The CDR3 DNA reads TGTGCCAGCAGTAAGACCGGGAACTATGGCTACACCTTC. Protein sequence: CASSKTGNYGYTF.

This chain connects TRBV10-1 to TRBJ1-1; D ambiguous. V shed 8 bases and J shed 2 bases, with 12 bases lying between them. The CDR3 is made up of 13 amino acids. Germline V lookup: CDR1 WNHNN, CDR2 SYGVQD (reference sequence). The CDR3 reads CASSRGINTEAFF. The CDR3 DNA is TGCGCCAGCTCCCGGGGAATCAACACTGAAGCTTTCTTT.

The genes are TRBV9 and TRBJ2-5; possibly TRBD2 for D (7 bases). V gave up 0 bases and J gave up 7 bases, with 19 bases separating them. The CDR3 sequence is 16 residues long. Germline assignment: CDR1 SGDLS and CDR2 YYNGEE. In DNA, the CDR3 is TGTGCCAGCAGCGTAGGAGGGGGGGTAGCGGGTGCGACCCAGTACTTC. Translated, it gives CASSVGGGVAGATQYF.

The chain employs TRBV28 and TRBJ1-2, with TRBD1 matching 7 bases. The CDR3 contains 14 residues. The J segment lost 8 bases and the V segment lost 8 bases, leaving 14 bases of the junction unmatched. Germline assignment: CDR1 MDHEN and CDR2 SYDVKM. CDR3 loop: CASGPGQRTGGYTF. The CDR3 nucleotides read TGTGCCAGCGGACCGGGACAGCGGACGGGGGGCTACACCTTC.

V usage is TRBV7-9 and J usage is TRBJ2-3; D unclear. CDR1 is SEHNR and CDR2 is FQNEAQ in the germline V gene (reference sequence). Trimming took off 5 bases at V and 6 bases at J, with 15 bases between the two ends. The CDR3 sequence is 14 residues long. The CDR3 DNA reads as TGTGCCAGCAGCCATTCCTTGGATACGGATACGCAGTATTTT. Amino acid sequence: CASSHSLDTDTQYF.

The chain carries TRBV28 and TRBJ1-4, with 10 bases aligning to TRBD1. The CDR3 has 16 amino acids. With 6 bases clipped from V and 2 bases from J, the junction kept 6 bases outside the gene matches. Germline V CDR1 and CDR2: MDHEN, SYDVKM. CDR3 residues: CASSLTGGTTNEKLFF. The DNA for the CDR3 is TGTGCCAGCAGCCTGACAGGGGGCACCACTAATGAAAAACTGTTTTTT.

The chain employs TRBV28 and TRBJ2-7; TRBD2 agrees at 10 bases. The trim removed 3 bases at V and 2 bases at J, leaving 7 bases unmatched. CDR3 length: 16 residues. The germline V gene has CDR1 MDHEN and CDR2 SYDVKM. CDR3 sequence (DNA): TGTGCCAGCAGTTTCTCTAGCGGGAGAAGACCCTACGAGCAGTACTTC. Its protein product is CASSFSSGRRPYEQYF.

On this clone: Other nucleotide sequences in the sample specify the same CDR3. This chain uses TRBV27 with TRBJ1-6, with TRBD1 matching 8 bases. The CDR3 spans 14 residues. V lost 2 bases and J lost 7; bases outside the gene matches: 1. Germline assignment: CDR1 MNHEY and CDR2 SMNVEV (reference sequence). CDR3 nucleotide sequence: TGTGCCAGCAGTTTAGGACAGGGAAATTCACCCCTCCACTTT. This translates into CASSLGQGNSPLHF.

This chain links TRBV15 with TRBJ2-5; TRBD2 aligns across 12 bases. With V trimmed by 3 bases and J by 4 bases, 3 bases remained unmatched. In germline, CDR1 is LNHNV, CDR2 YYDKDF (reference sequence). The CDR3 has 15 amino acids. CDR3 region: CATSRTSGSRETQYF. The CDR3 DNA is TGTGCCACCAGCAGGACTAGCGGGAGTAGAGAGACCCAGTACTTC.

The CDR3 protein is CASSPRAQGSYEQYF. CDR3 nucleotide sequence: TGCGCCAGCAGCCCAAGAGCGCAGGGATCTTACGAGCAGTACTTC. This sequence joins TRBV4-3 and TRBJ2-7, with a possible D match to TRBD1 (5 bases). There are 15 residues in the CDR3. Per the germline V gene, CDR1 is LGHNA and CDR2 is YSLEER. V lost 4 bases to trimming and J lost 4 bases, with 17 bases between them.

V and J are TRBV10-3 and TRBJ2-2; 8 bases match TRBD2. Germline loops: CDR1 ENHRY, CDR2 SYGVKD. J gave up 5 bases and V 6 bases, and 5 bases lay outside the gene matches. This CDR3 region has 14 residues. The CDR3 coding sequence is TGTGCCATCAGGGCGGAGCGGGGGACCGGGGAGCTGTTTTTT. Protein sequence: CAIRAERGTGELFF.

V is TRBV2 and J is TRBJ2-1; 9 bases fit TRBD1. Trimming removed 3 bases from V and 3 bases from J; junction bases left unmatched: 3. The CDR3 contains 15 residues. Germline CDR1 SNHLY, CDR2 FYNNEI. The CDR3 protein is CASSDWGQGYNEQFF. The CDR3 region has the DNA TGTGCCAGCAGTGATTGGGGACAGGGCTACAATGAGCAGTTCTTC.

CDR3 sequence: CASSYRGSYNEQFF. DNA for the CDR3: TGTGCCAGCAGTTACAGGGGGAGCTACAATGAGCAGTTCTTC. The genes are TRBV28 and TRBJ2-1; 8 bases match TRBD1. The CDR3 is 14 residues long. CDR1 and CDR2 from the germline V gene are MDHEN and SYDVKM. The V and J ends lost 4 bases and 3 bases, in that order; junction bases with no gene match: 2.

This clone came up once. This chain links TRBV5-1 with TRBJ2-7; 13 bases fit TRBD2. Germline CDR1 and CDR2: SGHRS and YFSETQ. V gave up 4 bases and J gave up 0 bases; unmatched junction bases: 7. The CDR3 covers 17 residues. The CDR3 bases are TGCGCCAGCAGCCTCCTGGGACTAGCGGGGAGCTCCTACGAGCAGTACTTC. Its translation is CASSLLGLAGSSYEQYF.

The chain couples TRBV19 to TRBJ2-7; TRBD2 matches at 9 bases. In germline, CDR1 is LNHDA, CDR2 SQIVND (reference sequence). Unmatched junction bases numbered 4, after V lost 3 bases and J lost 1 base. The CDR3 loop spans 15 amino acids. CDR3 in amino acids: CASSMVGLASYEQYF. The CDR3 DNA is TGTGCCAGTAGTATGGTGGGACTAGCTTCCTACGAGCAGTACTTC. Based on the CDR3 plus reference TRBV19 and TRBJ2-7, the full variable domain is DGGITQSPKYLFRKEGQNVTLSCEQNLNHDAMYWYRQDPGQGLRLIYYSQIVNDFQKGDIAEGYSVSREKKESFPLTVTSAQKNPTAFYLCASSMVGLASYEQYFGPGTRLTVT.

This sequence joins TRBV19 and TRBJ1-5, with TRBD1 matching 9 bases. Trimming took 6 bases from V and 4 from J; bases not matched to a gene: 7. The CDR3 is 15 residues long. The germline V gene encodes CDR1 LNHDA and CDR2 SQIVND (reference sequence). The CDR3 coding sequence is TGTGCCAGTAGGCTTGACAGGGGGGAGAATCAGCCCCAGCATTTT. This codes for CASRLDRGENQPQHF.